This T cell receptor (beta chain) stems from a study of cytomegalovirus exposure and HLA in healthy donors. Study outcomes and limitations: The classifier reportedly diagnosed cytomegalovirus status with high specificity and sensitivity.

Assay used: immunoSEQ multiplex PCR; TCRdb lists only in-frame clones, some missing. The sample contains 190,000 or so clones, 80% to 90% of which appear only once. V gave up 7 bases and J gave up 5 bases; unmatched junction bases: 8. Germline CDR1 is MNHNS and CDR2 is SASEGT. CDR3 length: 15 amino acids. As regards this clone: Its target is unknown.

The source material was PBMCs. The chain carries TRBV6-1 and TRBJ2-1; 10 bases are a match to TRBD2. This receptor was obtained from a woman aged 25 to 39 in good health and CMV-seropositive. The CDR3 DNA reads as TGTGCCAGCATGGCCCGGACTAGCGGTAACAATGAGCAGTTCTTC. This sequence encodes CASMARTSGNNEQFF.